This T cell receptor (beta chain) derives from a study of cytomegalovirus exposure and HLA in healthy donors. About this clone itself: Its specificity is unknown.

Study-wide findings and caveats: With high specificity and sensitivity, the classifier reportedly diagnosed cytomegalovirus status. Per published accounts, TCR beta sequences correctly predicted the HLA-A and HLA-B alleles of most subjects.

In germline, CDR1 is SQVTM, CDR2 ANQGSEA. The CDR3 totals 15 residues. J gave up 4 bases and V 7 bases, and 9 bases lay outside the gene matches. The primer mix had 60 Vbeta and 13 Jbeta primers. Libraries were prepared by immunoSEQ multiplex PCR; TCRdb keeps only in-frame clonotypes and omits some of them. The repertoire holds approximately 120,000 clones, around 76% seen once, with 9.5% to 15% in the top ten. The TCR was taken from a woman between 40 and 55 years old in good health and CMV-seropositive. V is TRBV29-1 and J is TRBJ2-6, with 8 bases identical to TRBD1. The specimen sequenced was PBMCs. CDR3 DNA sequence: TGCAGCGGTGGACAGGGAAGTTTCGGGGCCAACGTCCTGACTTTC. Its translation is CSGGQGSFGANVLTF.